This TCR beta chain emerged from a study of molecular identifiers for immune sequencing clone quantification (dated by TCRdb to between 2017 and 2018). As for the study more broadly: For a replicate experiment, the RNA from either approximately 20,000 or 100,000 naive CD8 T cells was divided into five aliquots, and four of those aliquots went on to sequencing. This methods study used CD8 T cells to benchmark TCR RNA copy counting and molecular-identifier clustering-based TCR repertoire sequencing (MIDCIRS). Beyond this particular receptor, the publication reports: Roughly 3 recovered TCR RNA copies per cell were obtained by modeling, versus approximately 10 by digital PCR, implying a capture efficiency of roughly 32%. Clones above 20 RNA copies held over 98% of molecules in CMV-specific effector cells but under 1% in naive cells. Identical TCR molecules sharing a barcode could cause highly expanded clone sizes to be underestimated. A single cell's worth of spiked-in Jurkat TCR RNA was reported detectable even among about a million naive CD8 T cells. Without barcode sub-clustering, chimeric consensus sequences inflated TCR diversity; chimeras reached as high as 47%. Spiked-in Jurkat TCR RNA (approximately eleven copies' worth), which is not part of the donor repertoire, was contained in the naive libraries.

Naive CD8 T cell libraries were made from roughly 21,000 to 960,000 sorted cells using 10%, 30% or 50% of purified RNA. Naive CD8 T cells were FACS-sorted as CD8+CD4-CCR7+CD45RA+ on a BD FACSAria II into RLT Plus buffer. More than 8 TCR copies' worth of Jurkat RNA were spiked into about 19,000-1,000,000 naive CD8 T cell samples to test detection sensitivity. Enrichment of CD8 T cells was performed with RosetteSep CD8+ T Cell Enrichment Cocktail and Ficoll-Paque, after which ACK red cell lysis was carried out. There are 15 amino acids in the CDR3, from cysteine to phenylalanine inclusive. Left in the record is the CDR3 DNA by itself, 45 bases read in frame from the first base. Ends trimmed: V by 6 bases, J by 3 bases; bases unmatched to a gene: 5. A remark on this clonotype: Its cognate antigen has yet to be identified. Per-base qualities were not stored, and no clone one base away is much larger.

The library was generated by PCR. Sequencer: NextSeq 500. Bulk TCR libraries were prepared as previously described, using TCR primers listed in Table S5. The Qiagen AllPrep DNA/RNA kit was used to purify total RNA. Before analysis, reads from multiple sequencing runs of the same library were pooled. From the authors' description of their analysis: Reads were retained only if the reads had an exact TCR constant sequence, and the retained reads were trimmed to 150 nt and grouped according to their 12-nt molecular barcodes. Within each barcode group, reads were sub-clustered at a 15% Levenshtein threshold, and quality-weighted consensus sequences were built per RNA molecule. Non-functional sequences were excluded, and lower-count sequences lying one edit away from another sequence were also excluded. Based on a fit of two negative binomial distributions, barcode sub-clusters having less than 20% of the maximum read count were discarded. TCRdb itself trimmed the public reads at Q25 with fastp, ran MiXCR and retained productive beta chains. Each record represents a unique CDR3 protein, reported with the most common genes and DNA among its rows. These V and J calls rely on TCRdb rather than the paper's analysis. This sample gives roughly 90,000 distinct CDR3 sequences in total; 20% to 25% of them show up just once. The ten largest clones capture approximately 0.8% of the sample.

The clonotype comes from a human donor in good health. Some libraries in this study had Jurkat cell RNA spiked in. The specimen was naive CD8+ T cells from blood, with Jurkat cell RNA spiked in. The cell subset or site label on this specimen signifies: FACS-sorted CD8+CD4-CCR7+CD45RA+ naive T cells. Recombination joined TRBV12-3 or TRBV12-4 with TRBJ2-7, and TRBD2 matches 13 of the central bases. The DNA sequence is TGTGCCAGCAGACGGACTAGCGGGAGAGGCTACGAGCAGTACTTC. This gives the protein CASRRTSGRGYEQYF.